The next 21 T cell receptor beta chains were all read from a single sample in a study of cytomegalovirus exposure and HLA in healthy donors. Profiled with immunoSEQ multiplex PCR; TCRdb holds only in-frame clones, not every one. The sample records some 64,000 clones, 95% to 98% being singletons. Source material: PBMCs. The receptors originated from a woman between 18 and 30 years old in good health and CMV-seropositive.

This chain joins TRBV5-1 and TRBJ1-1; D is unresolved. The germline CDR1 and CDR2 sequences are SGHRS and YFSETQ. CDR3 length equals 15 residues. Trimming took off 0 bases at V and 5 bases at J, with 14 bases between the two ends. The CDR3 nucleotides are TGCGCCAGCAGCTTGGGTTTCAGGCAGTGGACTGAAGCTTTCTTT. Translating gives CASSLGFRQWTEAFF. The full variable domain, rest sourced from reference TRBV5-1 and TRBJ1-1, is KAGVTQTPRYLIKTRGQQVTLSCSPISGHRSVSWYQQTPGQGLQFLFEYFSETQRNKGNFPGRFSGRQFSNSRSEMNVSTLELGDSALYLCASSLGFRQWTEAFFGQGTRLTVV.

The V gene is TRBV2, the J gene TRBJ2-1; D is uncertain. Germline-derived CDR1 and CDR2 are SNHLY and FYNNEI. Trimming cost V 4 bases and J 6 bases, with 10 bases left between them. This CDR3 spans 13 amino acids. This CDR3 is CASSGREANEQFF. CDR3 in DNA: TGTGCCAGCAGTGGGAGAGAGGCCAATGAGCAGTTCTTC.

This chain uses TRBV10-2 with TRBJ2-1; maybe TRBD2 (7 bases). Per germline, CDR1 WSHSY and CDR2 SAAADI. This CDR3 region has 14 residues. The ends were cut back, 3 bases at V and 5 bases at J, with 11 bases in the middle. The CDR3 DNA sequence: TGCGCCAGCAGTGATGGGGGGGCAAACAATGAGCAGTTCTTC. Its translation: CASSDGGANNEQFF.

This chain links TRBV12-1 with TRBJ2-7; the D call of TRBD1 is as the table states it, not checked on the DNA. TRBV12-1 is designated a pseudogene. The CDR3 is 17 amino acids. CDR3 nucleotides: TGTGCCAGCAGCTTTGCTGGGGGACAGGGAGCAGGCAACGAGCAGTACTTC. Protein sequence: CASSFAGGQGAGNEQYF.

This clone was recorded only once. The chain combines TRBV4-1 with TRBJ2-1, with TRBD2 matching over 10 bases. The CDR3 extends over 16 amino acids. Germline V gene lookup returns CDR1 MGHRA and CDR2 YSYEKL. V shed 0 bases and J 4 bases; nucleotides not matched to a gene: 3. The CDR3 spells CASSQDRTSGYNEQFF. CDR3 nucleotide sequence: TGCGCCAGCAGCCAAGATAGGACTAGCGGATACAATGAGCAGTTCTTC.

The J gene is TRBJ1-1, the V gene TRBV28; no firm D call. This CDR3 has 10 amino acids. Trimming pared 4 bases from V and 7 bases from J, leaving 4 bases between. Germline V gives CDR1 MDHEN, CDR2 SYDVKM. The CDR3 protein is CASSYNEAFF. The CDR3 DNA reads as TGTGCCAGCAGTTACAATGAAGCTTTCTTT.

The chain employs TRBV19 and TRBJ2-1; weak D call: TRBD1 (5 bases). The germline V and J ends were trimmed by 3 bases and 7 bases, with 19 bases remaining between them. Per the germline V gene, CDR1 is LNHDA and CDR2 is SQIVND (reference sequence). This CDR3 has 16 amino acids. This CDR3 is CASSMAVRPGKNEQFF. DNA of the CDR3: TGTGCCAGTAGTATGGCCGTGAGGCCAGGGAAGAATGAGCAGTTCTTC. The variable domain in full, with the rest retrieved from reference TRBV19 and TRBJ2-1, is DGGITQSPKYLFRKEGQNVTLSCEQNLNHDAMYWYRQDPGQGLRLIYYSQIVNDFQKGDIAEGYSVSREKKESFPLTVTSAQKNPTAFYLCASSMAVRPGKNEQFFGPGTRLTVL.

V usage is TRBV27 and J usage is TRBJ2-3; weak D call: TRBD2 (6 bases). V dropped 7 bases and J dropped 2 bases, with 19 bases sitting between them. The CDR3 has 16 amino acids. Germline lookup yields CDR1 MNHEY and CDR2 SMNVEV (reference sequence). CDR3 in amino acids: CASTYPQRVLTDTQYF. The DNA of the CDR3 is TGTGCCAGCACCTATCCCCAGCGGGTACTCACAGATACGCAGTATTTT.

This clone was counted once. V usage is TRBV19 and J usage is TRBJ2-1; 16 bases are shared with TRBD2. Germline trimming cut 0 bases from V and 7 bases from J; bases unmatched to any gene: 6. This CDR3 spans 18 amino acids. In germline, CDR1 is LNHDA, CDR2 SQIVND (reference sequence). The CDR3 region is CASSIEGLAGGPKNEQFF. Here the CDR3 DNA reads TGTGCCAGTAGTATAGAGGGACTAGCGGGAGGGCCAAAGAATGAGCAGTTCTTC.

This clone was picked up one time. The chain employs TRBV27 and TRBJ2-1; 8 bases map to TRBD2. The V gene's germline CDR1 is MNHEY and CDR2 SMNVEV (reference sequence). The CDR3 covers 14 residues. J gave up 8 bases and V 6 bases, and 9 bases lay outside the gene matches. The CDR3 DNA is TGTGCCAGCAGAACCGGGACTAGAGCGTATGAGCAGTTCTTC. Its translation is CASRTGTRAYEQFF.

This clone came up once. The chain joins TRBV28 to TRBJ2-7; D is uncertain. This CDR3 region has 13 residues. Germline CDR1 is MDHEN and CDR2 is SYDVKM. V dropped 6 bases and J dropped 2 bases, with 11 bases sitting between them. The CDR3 coding sequence is TGTGCCAGCAGCGGGTCGATCCCCTACGAGCAGTACTTC. Its protein is CASSGSIPYEQYF. The variable domain in full, with the rest retrieved from reference TRBV28 and TRBJ2-7, is DVKVTQSSRYLVKRTGEKVFLECVQDMDHENMFWYRQDPGLGLRLIYFSYDVKMKEKGDIPEGYSVSREKKERFSLILESASTNQTSMYLCASSGSIPYEQYFGPGTRLTVT.

The chain has TRBV5-1 and TRBJ1-1; tentative D call: TRBD1 (5 bases). CDR3 length: 15 residues. Trimming took 1 base from V and 1 from J, leaving 11 bases between them. CDR1 is SGHRS, CDR2 YFSETQ, per germline. The CDR3 loop reads CASSLSPTGNTEAFF. DNA for the CDR3: TGCGCCAGCAGCTTGTCTCCCACAGGGAACACTGAAGCTTTCTTT.

CDR3 nucleotide sequence: TGTGCCAGCAGGGTCGGGACAGGATCCTACAATGAGCAGTTCTTC. As protein: CASRVGTGSYNEQFF. The genes are TRBV2 and TRBJ2-1; 8 bases map to TRBD1. V trimming: 6 bases; J trimming: 1 base; junction bases outside the gene matches: 5. This CDR3 comprises 15 residues. The germline V gene encodes CDR1 SNHLY and CDR2 FYNNEI.

The J gene is TRBJ1-1, the V gene TRBV27; D is perhaps TRBD1 (5 bases). Germline V gives CDR1 MNHEY, CDR2 SMNVEV (reference sequence). The CDR3 sequence is 17 residues long. V was cut by 1 base and J by 4 bases, with 19 bases left in between. CDR3 sequence reads: CASSLWGSPERSTEAFF. The CDR3 DNA follows: TGTGCCAGCAGTTTATGGGGCAGCCCTGAAAGGAGCACTGAAGCTTTCTTT.

V and J are TRBV28 and TRBJ2-7; TRBD1 is a possible D gene (6 bases). The CDR3 extends over 13 amino acids. The V end was cut by 5 bases, the J end by 5 bases, with 13 bases between. Germline V CDR1 and CDR2: MDHEN, SYDVKM. The CDR3 DNA reads as TGTGCCAGCAGTATTAGACAGGTCCACGAGCAGTACTTC. It specifies CASSIRQVHEQYF.

The gene calls are TRBV7-9 and TRBJ2-2, with 11 bases identical to TRBD1. J was trimmed by 5 bases and V by 0 bases; bases with no gene match: 2. Per the germline V gene, CDR1 is SEHNR and CDR2 is FQNEAQ (reference sequence). The CDR3 extends over 16 amino acids. The CDR3 loop is CASSLAGTGGTGELFF. CDR3 DNA: TGTGCCAGCAGCTTAGCCGGGACAGGGGGAACCGGGGAGCTGTTTTTT.

V gene TRBV28 combines with J gene TRBJ2-2, with 8 bases lining up with TRBD2. Germline CDR1 and CDR2: MDHEN and SYDVKM. The CDR3 totals 18 residues. V trimming: 5 bases; J trimming: 4 bases; junction bases outside the gene matches: 15. The CDR3 nucleotides are TGTGCCAGCAGTCCCCCCCGGCGGGCTAGCGGGTCCACCGGGGAGCTGTTTTTT. Protein product: CASSPPRRASGSTGELFF.

The V gene is TRBV28, the J gene TRBJ2-3; 7 bases fit TRBD1. V shed 6 bases and J 3 bases; nucleotides not matched to a gene: 15. This CDR3 comprises 17 residues. CDR1 and CDR2 from the germline V gene are MDHEN and SYDVKM. The CDR3 here is CASSPQKPGQWTDTQYF. The DNA for the CDR3 is TGTGCCAGCAGCCCCCAGAAGCCGGGACAGTGGACAGATACGCAGTATTTT.

This chain uses TRBV21-1 with TRBJ2-5; the table's D call of TRBD1 was not tested on the DNA. TRBV21-1 is an annotated pseudogene. The CDR3 totals 14 residues. The CDR3 DNA follows: TGTGCCAGCCTCCGAGACAGAATACAAGAGACCCAGTACTTC. Translation: CASLRDRIQETQYF.

The CDR3 is CASSYTSTDTQYF. The CDR3 DNA reads TGCGCCAGCAGCTATACTAGCACAGATACGCAGTATTTT. The chain has TRBV4-1 and TRBJ2-3; no clear D gene. V lost 5 bases and J 0 bases, leaving 6 bases between the germline ends. The CDR3 runs to 13 residues. Germline CDR1 MGHRA, CDR2 YSYEKL.

This chain uses TRBV28 with TRBJ2-6; D remains unclear. From germline, CDR1 is MDHEN and CDR2 SYDVKM. V was pared by 6 bases and J by 0 bases, with 6 bases between. The CDR3 consists of 14 residues. The CDR3 nucleotides are TGTGCCAGCAGGTACAGCTCTGGGGCCAACGTCCTGACTTTC. Protein: CASRYSSGANVLTF.